Following are 9 T cell receptor beta chains from one sample sequenced in a study of blood T cell repertoires in COVID-19. The data were produced by immunoSEQ multiplex PCR, yet TCRdb's version contains in-frame clones alone and is incomplete. The table includes about 87,000 clones, 75% detected once. Sequenced material: peripheral blood. The receptor set was obtained from a woman between 50 and 59 years old with acute or convalescent COVID-19.

The rearrangement links TRBV4-2 to TRBJ2-1; 7 bases agree with TRBD2. V lost 4 bases and J lost 8; bases outside the gene matches: 14. In germline, CDR1 is LGHNA, CDR2 YNFKEQ. CDR3 size: 16 residues. The CDR3 region has the DNA TGTGCCAGCAGCCCGAAAGATGCCGGGGGGAGGGATGAGCAGTTCTTC. Translation gives CASSPKDAGGRDEQFF.

The chain couples TRBV5-8 to TRBJ1-6; D is unresolved. CDR3 size: 14 residues. CDR1 and CDR2 (germline): SGHTS, YDEGEE. Trimming left V 4 bases short and J 13 bases short, with 18 bases between. CDR3 sequence (DNA): TGTGCCAGCAGCCCCCGGGAGCCTTTAATCCCCCTCCACTTT. It encodes CASSPREPLIPLHF.

The chain joins TRBV5-6 to TRBJ1-2; 11 positions agree with TRBD1. This CDR3 has 14 amino acids. Trimming took 6 bases from V and 7 from J; bases not matched to a gene: 8. Germline-derived CDR1 and CDR2 are SGHDT and YYEEEE. The DNA for the CDR3 is TGTGCCAGCAACAAGGTGGACAGGGGGCCTGGCTACACCTTC. This encodes CASNKVDRGPGYTF.

The chain joins TRBV28 to TRBJ1-3, with D perhaps TRBD1 (5 bases). The CDR3 loop spans 14 amino acids. Trimming took 3 bases from V and 4 from J, leaving 10 bases between them. Per the germline V gene, CDR1 is MDHEN and CDR2 is SYDVKM. CDR3 bases: TGTGCCAGCAGTTTCGAAGGGGCAGGAAACACCATATATTTT. It is translated as CASSFEGAGNTIYF. Based on the CDR3 plus reference TRBV28 and TRBJ1-3, the full variable domain is DVKVTQSSRYLVKRTGEKVFLECVQDMDHENMFWYRQDPGLGLRLIYFSYDVKMKEKGDIPEGYSVSREKKERFSLILESASTNQTSMYLCASSFEGAGNTIYFGEGSWLTVV.

The rearrangement links TRBV4-1 to TRBJ1-2; no clear D. The CDR3 runs 15 residues. Trimming took 0 bases from V and 4 from J, leaving 12 bases between them. Germline V gene lookup returns CDR1 MGHRA and CDR2 YSYEKL. The DNA for the CDR3 is TGCGCCAGCAGCCAAGACGAGGGAATGGGCTATGGCTACACCTTC. It encodes CASSQDEGMGYGYTF.

The gene calls are TRBV6-6 and TRBJ2-6; D possibly corresponds to TRBD2 (5 bases). The length of the CDR3 is 17 residues. Deletions cut 5 bases from V and 4 bases from J, with 18 bases between. The germline V gene encodes CDR1 MNHNY and CDR2 SVGAGI (reference sequence). The CDR3 is CASSPWAIARGANVLTF. The CDR3 nucleotides read TGTGCCAGCAGTCCTTGGGCTATAGCGAGGGGGGCCAACGTCCTGACTTTC.

The chain links TRBV7-2 to TRBJ1-6; 9 bases line up with TRBD1. V shed 2 bases and J 7 bases; nucleotides not matched to a gene: 3. The germline V gene encodes CDR1 SGHTA and CDR2 FQGNSA. This CDR3 spans 15 amino acids. The CDR3 region has the DNA TGTGCCAGCAGCTTAACCGGGACAGGGAATTCACCCCTCCACTTT. Translated: CASSLTGTGNSPLHF.

This rearrangement joins TRBV19 to TRBJ2-7; D may be TRBD1 (6 bases). In germline, CDR1 is LNHDA, CDR2 SQIVND (reference sequence). The V end lost 3 bases, the J end lost 7 bases, and 10 bases lay between the germline ends. This CDR3 has 12 amino acids. The CDR3 protein is CASSMSRGEQYF. CDR3 nucleotides: TGTGCCAGTAGTATGTCCAGGGGAGAGCAGTACTTC.

This chain links TRBV19 with TRBJ1-3; D might be TRBD1 (5 bases). Trimming took 8 bases from V and 2 from J, leaving 13 bases between them. This CDR3 is 14 amino acids long. From germline, CDR1 is LNHDA and CDR2 SQIVND (reference sequence). CDR3 in DNA: TGTGCCAGTCGTTCGCCAGGGACTGGAAACACCATATATTTT. This gives the protein CASRSPGTGNTIYF.